Each of the 29 T cell receptor beta chains below was sequenced from the same sample in a study of post-analysis software for immune sequencing data. Notes on the study in general: When patients were compared with controls, five TRBV segments were more frequent, TRBV5-6, TRBV5-1 and TRBV20-1 among them.

Tagging with unique molecular identifiers was a feature of the TCR beta cDNA libraries. MiXCR, run by TCRdb on the PCR reads, gives a single entry per CDR3 protein. The table has approximately 360,000 distinct CDR3 sequences, approximately 38% seen once; the top ten hold around 15%. Which antigens these TCRs recognize remains unknown. Input material: blood. The receptors stem from a girl aged 5-17 years with multiple sclerosis.

The rearrangement joins TRBV7-9 to TRBJ1-4, with unresolved D. The germline gives CDR1 SEHNR, CDR2 FQNEAQ (reference sequence). V lost 1 base to trimming and J lost 5 bases, with 11 bases between them. The CDR3 contains 15 residues. The CDR3 protein is CASSLDVKANEKLFF. In DNA form, the CDR3 reads TGTGCCAGCAGCTTAGATGTCAAGGCCAATGAAAAACTGTTTTTT.

Notes on this clonotype: Mismatch with germline at one junction end may stem from a read error. The genes are TRBV5-5 and TRBJ1-2; D ambiguous. The CDR3 consists of 12 residues. CDR1 is SGHKS and CDR2 is YYEKEE in the germline V gene (reference sequence). The CDR3 sequence: CANSLAGYGYTF. The CDR3, as DNA: TGTGCCAACAGCTTGGCCGGCTATGGCTACACCTTC.

This clonotype was observed a handful of times. The genes are TRBV5-6 and TRBJ2-4; maybe TRBD2 (6 bases). Trimming took off 4 bases at V and 7 bases at J, with 12 bases between the two ends. Germline CDR1 reads SGHDT; CDR2 reads YYEEEE. CDR3 size: 13 residues. The CDR3 reads CASSGGAGNIQYF. In nucleotides, the CDR3 is TGTGCCAGCAGCGGAGGGGCAGGGAACATTCAGTACTTC.

V usage is TRBV10-3 and J usage is TRBJ2-5; D unresolved. V was shortened by 0 bases and J by 2 bases, with 7 bases between the two germline ends. The germline gives CDR1 ENHRY, CDR2 SYGVKD. The CDR3 totals 14 residues. The CDR3 sequence is CAISESLSQETQYF. In DNA form, the CDR3 reads TGTGCCATCAGTGAGTCGTTGTCGCAAGAGACCCAGTACTTC.

The chain has TRBV6-5 and TRBJ1-1; TRBD1 agrees at 9 bases. J gave up 6 bases and V 7 bases, and 12 bases lay outside the gene matches. Germline loops: CDR1 MNHEY, CDR2 SVGAGI. The CDR3 is 15 amino acids. In DNA form, the CDR3 reads TGTGCCAGCACCCAATCGACAGGGGGAGTGGCTGAAGCTTTCTTT. This sequence encodes CASTQSTGGVAEAFF.

The V and J genes are TRBV6-1 and TRBJ2-1, with 16 bases identical to TRBD2. The CDR3 is 15 amino acids. V dropped 6 bases and J dropped 7; count of bases not matched to a gene: 3. The V gene's germline CDR1 is MNHNS and CDR2 SASEGT. The CDR3 spells CASRKGLAGGNEQFF. The CDR3 DNA sequence: TGTGCCAGCAGGAAGGGACTAGCGGGGGGGAATGAGCAGTTCTTC.

CDR3 in DNA: TGTGCCAGCAGACCAGGGGGCAGCCCCAATCAGCCCCAGCATTTT. It is translated as CASRPGGSPNQPQHF. The rearrangement links TRBV6-5 to TRBJ1-5, with TRBD1 matching over 8 bases. Germline V CDR1 and CDR2: MNHEY, SVGAGI. The CDR3 covers 15 residues. V gave up 6 bases and J gave up 3 bases; unmatched junction bases: 7.

This chain connects TRBV7-2 to TRBJ2-2, with a possible D match to TRBD1 (6 bases). Trimming removed 5 bases from V and 1 base from J, with 14 bases in between. CDR3 length equals 16 residues. Germline-derived CDR1 and CDR2 are SGHTA and FQGNSA. CDR3: CASSTARGRNTGELFF. CDR3 coding DNA: TGTGCCAGCAGCACTGCCAGGGGACGGAACACCGGGGAGCTGTTTTTT.

This clonotype has only a few counts. The chain has TRBV4-1 and TRBJ2-1, with D uncertain. The germline V and J ends were trimmed by 2 bases and 0 bases, with 17 bases remaining between them. CDR1 is MGHRA and CDR2 is YSYEKL in the germline V gene. This CDR3 region has 18 residues. CDR3 in amino acids: CASSQTSLTGPSYNEQFF. CDR3 in DNA: TGCGCCAGCAGCCAAACTTCCTTAACCGGACCCTCCTACAATGAGCAGTTCTTC.

This chain links TRBV2 with TRBJ2-7, with D possibly TRBD1 on 7 matching bases. This CDR3 comprises 15 residues. V lost 5 bases to trimming and J lost 0 bases, with 14 bases between them. The germline CDR1 and CDR2 sequences are SNHLY and FYNNEI. In DNA form, the CDR3 reads TGTGCCAGCAGTCCTGACAGGGAGGCCTCCTACGAGCAGTACTTC. Translation gives CASSPDREASYEQYF.

V gene TRBV6-5 combines with J gene TRBJ2-5; the D gene is possibly TRBD1 (6 bases). The CDR3 is 15 residues long. Germline values: CDR1 MNHEY, CDR2 SVGAGI. Between the trimmed V and J ends, which lost 0 bases and 7 bases, there was a span of 15 bases. CDR3 residues: CASSYSSTGLGTQYF. Here the CDR3 DNA reads TGTGCCAGCAGTTACTCGTCCACAGGGTTGGGGACCCAGTACTTC.

This clonotype has just a few counts. This rearrangement joins TRBV27 to TRBJ2-7, with a tentative D call TRBD1 (6 bases). Deletions cut 3 bases from V and 5 bases from J, with 11 bases between. Germline CDR1 is MNHEY and CDR2 is SMNVEV (reference sequence). CDR3 length: 13 amino acids. The CDR3, as DNA: TGTGCCAGCAGTTTGGCAGGGGTCCACGAGCAGTACTTC. This gives the protein CASSLAGVHEQYF.

The chain uses TRBV29-1 and TRBJ2-7, with D possibly being TRBD2 (7 bases). There are 15 residues in the CDR3. Trimming left V 6 bases short and J 0 bases short, with 18 bases between. Germline V gives CDR1 SQVTM, CDR2 ANQGSEA. The CDR3 nucleotides read TGCAGCGTGGAAATTAGGGGGGGATCCTCCTACGAGCAGTACTTC. Its translation is CSVEIRGGSSYEQYF.

Written as DNA, the CDR3 is TGTGCCAGCAGCTTAATTGGCGGAGTTCAAGAGACCCAGTACTTC. It yields the protein CASSLIGGVQETQYF. The chain carries TRBV7-9 and TRBJ2-5; D unclear. Trimming left V 2 bases short and J 2 bases short, with 12 bases between. The CDR3 runs to 15 residues. Germline CDR1 reads SEHNR; CDR2 reads FQNEAQ (reference sequence). Complete variable domain (other parts from reference TRBV7-9 and TRBJ2-5): DTGVSQNPRHKITKRGQNVTFRCDPISEHNRLYWYRQTLGQGPEFLTYFQNEAQLEKSRLLSDRFSAERPKGSFSTLEIQRTEQGDSAMYLCASSLIGGVQETQYFGPGTRLLVL.

The chain employs TRBV6-2 or TRBV6-3 and TRBJ2-7; D is ambiguous. V lost 2 bases and J 9 bases, leaving 11 bases between the germline ends. The CDR3 is made up of 12 amino acids. CDR1 is MNHEY, CDR2 SVGEGT, per germline. CDR3 sequence reads: CASSYNFRVQYF. As DNA, the CDR3 is TGTGCCAGCAGTTACAACTTCCGAGTGCAGTACTTC.

Concerning this clonotype itself: A much larger clone lies a single base off, so this may be a read error. This chain joins TRBV11-2 and TRBJ2-1; 8 nucleotides line up with TRBD1. The J segment lost 5 bases and the V segment lost 10 bases, leaving 13 bases of the junction unmatched. This CDR3 comprises 15 residues. Per the germline V gene, CDR1 is SGHAT and CDR2 is FQNNGV. The chain's CDR3 is CANSSYGTGHNEQFF. CDR3 DNA: TGTGCCAACAGTTCCTATGGGACAGGACACAATGAGCAGTTCTTC.

V is TRBV7-9 and J is TRBJ2-3; D ambiguous. This CDR3 spans 17 amino acids. Germline-derived CDR1 and CDR2 are SEHNR and FQNEAQ (reference sequence). V lost 7 bases and J 2 bases, leaving 22 bases between the germline ends. The CDR3 sequence is CASTTMPERRYTDTQYF. For the CDR3, the DNA is TGTGCCAGCACCACTATGCCCGAGCGCCGATACACAGATACGCAGTATTTT.

This chain uses TRBV7-9 with TRBJ2-7, with D perhaps matching TRBD1 (6 bases). With 4 bases removed from V and 7 bases from J, the gap between germline ends came to 17 bases. This CDR3 contains 14 residues. Germline V gene data show CDR1 as SEHNR and CDR2 as FQNEAQ (reference sequence). The CDR3 spells CASSSLGGRSEQYF. CDR3 nucleotide sequence: TGTGCCAGCAGCTCCTTAGGGGGTAGGAGTGAGCAGTACTTC.

The genes are TRBV6-5 and TRBJ1-5; no definite D call. V shed 2 bases and J shed 0 bases, with 5 bases lying between them. The germline V gene has CDR1 MNHEY and CDR2 SVGAGI. The CDR3 is made up of 14 amino acids. CDR3 nucleotide sequence: TGTGCCAGCAGTTACAGTATTAGCAATCAGCCCCAGCATTTT. Protein product: CASSYSISNQPQHF.

This clonotype was picked up a small number of times. The V and J genes are TRBV30 and TRBJ1-2; D call uncertain. Germline assignment: CDR1 GTSNPN and CDR2 SVGIG (reference sequence). The CDR3 extends over 15 amino acids. Trimming took 0 bases from V and 4 from J, leaving 15 bases between them. This CDR3 reads CAWSVLGSRAYGYTF. For the CDR3, the DNA is TGTGCCTGGAGTGTACTGGGCAGTAGAGCCTATGGCTACACCTTC.

J is TRBJ2-7 and V is TRBV12-3 or TRBV12-4; the D is unclear. This CDR3 is 14 amino acids long. Trimming removed 5 bases at V and 3 bases at J, with 14 bases between. The chain's CDR3 is CASSPRVSIYEQYF. Here the CDR3 DNA reads TGTGCCAGCAGTCCCCGGGTCTCTATCTACGAGCAGTACTTC.

The rearrangement links TRBV6-1 to TRBJ2-3; D possibly corresponds to TRBD2 (5 bases). V lost 8 bases and J lost 9, with 18 bases in between. CDR3 length: 13 amino acids. In germline, CDR1 is MNHNS, CDR2 SASEGT. This CDR3 reads CASSPRGFDTQYF. The CDR3 coding sequence is TGTGCCAGCTCCCCACGGGGTTTTGACACGCAGTATTTT.

The chain joins TRBV10-3 to TRBJ1-2; no definite D call. The germline gives CDR1 ENHRY, CDR2 SYGVKD. The CDR3 runs to 17 residues. V was pared by 2 bases and J by 7 bases, with 23 bases between. The DNA of the CDR3 is TGTGCCATCAGTGAGACCTTCGCCGGGCCCACCTCCGCTGGCTACACCTTC. Its translation: CAISETFAGPTSAGYTF.

The chain combines TRBV4-1 with TRBJ1-1, with D hard to call. Germline CDR1 MGHRA, CDR2 YSYEKL. The V and J ends lost 3 bases and 6 bases respectively, with 14 bases between them. This CDR3 has 14 residues. The CDR3 region is CASSHGPGQAEAFF. Written as DNA, the CDR3 is TGCGCCAGCAGCCATGGTCCCGGGCAGGCTGAAGCTTTCTTT.

The chain combines TRBV7-9 with TRBJ2-1, with 8 bases matching TRBD1. Germline loops: CDR1 SEHNR, CDR2 FQNEAQ (reference sequence). Trimming cost V 4 bases and J 2 bases; bases outside gene matches: 4. The CDR3 has 15 residues. CDR3 in amino acids: CASSSTGDPYNEQFF. The CDR3 DNA sequence: TGTGCCAGCAGCTCGACAGGGGACCCCTACAATGAGCAGTTCTTC.

The chain combines TRBV11-2 with TRBJ2-7, with D perhaps TRBD1 or TRBD2 (5 bases each). Germline V CDR1 and CDR2: SGHAT, FQNNGV. Trimming removed 5 bases at V and 4 bases at J, with 18 bases between. CDR3 length: 15 amino acids. Here the CDR3 DNA reads TGTGCCAGCAGCCGGGGCTCAGGGACCCAATACGAGCAGTACTTC. Translation: CASSRGSGTQYEQYF.

The table lists this clonotype with a count of one. The V and J genes are TRBV2 and TRBJ2-5; D gene ambiguous. The DNA end is a closer match to TRBJ2-7, so the J assignment may be wrong. In germline, CDR1 is SNHLY, CDR2 FYNNEI. CDR3 size: 14 residues. CDR3 sequence: CASRPTATFYEQYF. The CDR3 bases are TGTGCCAGCAGACCGACGGCGACCTTTTACGAGCAGTACTTC.

The CDR3 coding sequence is TGCGCCAGCAGCTTGGCCAATATAGGACAGGGGAGTGCCGAGCAGTACTTC. Translated, it gives CASSLANIGQGSAEQYF. The chain carries TRBV5-1 and TRBJ2-7; 9 bases agree with TRBD1. Trimming removed 0 bases from V and 6 bases from J; junction bases left unmatched: 13. CDR3 length: 17 residues. From germline, CDR1 is SGHRS and CDR2 YFSETQ.

This clonotype was seen only a few times. The V gene is TRBV7-9, the J gene TRBJ2-7; D is unresolved. CDR1 is SEHNR, CDR2 FQNEAQ, per germline (reference sequence). The CDR3 is made up of 11 amino acids. V was cut by 4 bases and J by 7 bases, with 8 bases left in between. Here the CDR3 reads CASSSVGEQYF. The CDR3 DNA reads as TGTGCCAGCAGCTCGGTGGGAGAGCAGTACTTC.